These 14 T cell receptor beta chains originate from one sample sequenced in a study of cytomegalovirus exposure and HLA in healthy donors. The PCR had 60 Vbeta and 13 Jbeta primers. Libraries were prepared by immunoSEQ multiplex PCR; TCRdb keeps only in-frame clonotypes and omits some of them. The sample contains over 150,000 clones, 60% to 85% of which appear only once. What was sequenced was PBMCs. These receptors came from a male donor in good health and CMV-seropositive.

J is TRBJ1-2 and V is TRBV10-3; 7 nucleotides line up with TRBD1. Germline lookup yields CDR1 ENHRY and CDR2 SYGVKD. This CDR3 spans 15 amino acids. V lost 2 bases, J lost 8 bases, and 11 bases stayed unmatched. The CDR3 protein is CAISEPGTALFGYTF. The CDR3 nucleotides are TGTGCCATCAGTGAGCCCGGGACAGCCCTCTTCGGCTACACCTTC.

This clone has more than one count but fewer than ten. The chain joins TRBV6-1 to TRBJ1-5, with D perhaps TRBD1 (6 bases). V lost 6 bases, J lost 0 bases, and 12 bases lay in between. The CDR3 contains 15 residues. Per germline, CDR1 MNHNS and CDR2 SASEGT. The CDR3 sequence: CASRRDTDSNQPQHF. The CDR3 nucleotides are TGTGCCAGCAGACGGGACACTGATAGCAATCAGCCCCAGCATTTT.

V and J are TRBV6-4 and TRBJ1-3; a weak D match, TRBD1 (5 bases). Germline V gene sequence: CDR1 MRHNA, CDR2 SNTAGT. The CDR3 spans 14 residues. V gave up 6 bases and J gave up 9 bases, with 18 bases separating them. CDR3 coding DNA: TGTGCCAGCAGACAAAGACAGCAGAGGTCCACCATATATTTT. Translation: CASRQRQQRSTIYF.

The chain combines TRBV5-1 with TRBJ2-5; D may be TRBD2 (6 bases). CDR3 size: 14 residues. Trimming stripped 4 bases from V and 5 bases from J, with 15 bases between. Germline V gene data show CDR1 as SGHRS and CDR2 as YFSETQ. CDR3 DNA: TGCGCCAGCAGCCGCCAAACAGGAGGGGAGACCCAGTACTTC. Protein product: CASSRQTGGETQYF. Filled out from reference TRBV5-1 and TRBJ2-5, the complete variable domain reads KAGVTQTPRYLIKTRGQQVTLSCSPISGHRSVSWYQQTPGQGLQFLFEYFSETQRNKGNFPGRFSGRQFSNSRSEMNVSTLELGDSALYLCASSRQTGGETQYFGPGTRLLVL.

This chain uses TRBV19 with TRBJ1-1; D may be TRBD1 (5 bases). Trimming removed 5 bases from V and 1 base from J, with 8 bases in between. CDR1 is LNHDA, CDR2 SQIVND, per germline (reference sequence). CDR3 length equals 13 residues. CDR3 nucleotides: TGTGCCAGTAGTGCGACAGCGAACACTGAAGCTTTCTTT. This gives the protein CASSATANTEAFF.

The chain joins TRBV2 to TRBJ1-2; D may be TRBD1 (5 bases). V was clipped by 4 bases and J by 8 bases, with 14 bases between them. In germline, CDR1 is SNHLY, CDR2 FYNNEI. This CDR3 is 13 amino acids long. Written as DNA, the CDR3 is TGTGCCAGCAGTGTCGGGGTGGGGGGAGGCTACACCTTC. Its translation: CASSVGVGGGYTF.

The CDR3 region has the DNA TGTGCCAGCAGCTTCGCAGGGGGGAGGGCTTTCTTT. It yields the protein CASSFAGGRAFF. This chain uses TRBV13 with TRBJ1-1; 7 bases match TRBD1. J gave up 11 bases and V 3 bases, and 6 bases lay outside the gene matches. This CDR3 region has 12 residues. Germline CDR1 and CDR2: PRHDT and FYEKMQ (reference sequence).

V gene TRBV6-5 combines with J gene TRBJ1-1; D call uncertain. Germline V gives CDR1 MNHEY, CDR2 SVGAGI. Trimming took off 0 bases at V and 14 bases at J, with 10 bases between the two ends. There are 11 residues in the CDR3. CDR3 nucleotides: TGTGCCAGCAGTTACTCTCGAACGGTCTTCTTT. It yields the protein CASSYSRTVFF.

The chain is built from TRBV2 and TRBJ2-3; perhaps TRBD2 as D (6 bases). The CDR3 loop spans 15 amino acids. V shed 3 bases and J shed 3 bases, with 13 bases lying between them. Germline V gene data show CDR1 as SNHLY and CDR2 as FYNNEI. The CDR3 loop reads CASSEGGQGTDTQYF. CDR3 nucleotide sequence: TGTGCCAGCAGTGAGGGGGGTCAGGGTACAGATACGCAGTATTTT.

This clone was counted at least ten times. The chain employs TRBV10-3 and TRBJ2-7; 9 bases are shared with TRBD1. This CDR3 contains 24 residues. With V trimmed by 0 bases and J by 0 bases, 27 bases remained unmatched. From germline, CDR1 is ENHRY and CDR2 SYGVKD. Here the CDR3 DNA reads TGTGCCATCAGTGAGTCGAGGACAGGGGAATTCTCGGACAGGGCCCTACGATTCTCCTACGAGCAGTACTTC. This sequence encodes CAISESRTGEFSDRALRFSYEQYF.

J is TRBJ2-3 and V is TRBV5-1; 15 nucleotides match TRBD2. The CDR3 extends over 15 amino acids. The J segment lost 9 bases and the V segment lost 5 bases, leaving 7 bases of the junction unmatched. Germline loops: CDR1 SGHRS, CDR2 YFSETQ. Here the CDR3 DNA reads TGCGCCAGCAGTCCCGGGACTAGCGGGGGGCCCACGCAGTATTTT. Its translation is CASSPGTSGGPTQYF.

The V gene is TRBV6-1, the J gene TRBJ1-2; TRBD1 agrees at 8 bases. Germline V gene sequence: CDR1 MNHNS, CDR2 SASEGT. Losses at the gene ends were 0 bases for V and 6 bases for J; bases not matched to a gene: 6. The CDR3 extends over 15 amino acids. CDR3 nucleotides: TGTGCCAGCAGTGAAGCCGGACAGGGAGCGGATGGCTACACCTTC. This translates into CASSEAGQGADGYTF.

CDR3 in amino acids: CASSQGLPSSPLHF. The CDR3 region has the DNA TGCGCCAGCAGTCAGGGGCTTCCCAGTTCACCCCTCCACTTT. This sequence joins TRBV23-1 and TRBJ1-6, with a possible D match to TRBD1 (5 bases). TRBV23-1 falls under the ORF class, with uncertain function. V dropped 3 bases and J dropped 9 bases, with 12 bases sitting between them. The CDR3 runs 14 residues.

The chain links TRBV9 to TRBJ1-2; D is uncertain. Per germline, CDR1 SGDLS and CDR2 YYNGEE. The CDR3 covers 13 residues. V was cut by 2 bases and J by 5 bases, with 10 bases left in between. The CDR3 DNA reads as TGTGCCAGCAGCGTTGGGTCGGGGTATGGCTACACCTTC. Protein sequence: CASSVGSGYGYTF.